This is a list of T cell receptor beta chains from one sample in a study of blood T cell repertoires in COVID-19. Assay: immunoSEQ multiplex PCR; the TCRdb copy retains only in-frame clones and omits some. The sample gives approximately 210,000 clones, about 90% of which show up once; 2% to 2.5% is in the top ten. Source material: PBMCs or T cells enriched from blood (not recorded which). The receptors here all came from a woman in her thirties who had recovered from COVID-19. The CDR3 runs from the conserved cysteine through the conserved F or W. Each record gives: J gene, V gene, D gene, clone size, CDR3 DNA, CDR3 protein. The D gene is left open where the match is weak. Rows give clone size only sometimes, using once, few, many, or a class for an expanded clone.

TRBJ2-1	TRBV11-3	NA	once	TGTGCCAGCAGCTTTCCTCAGGGGAGTGAGCAGTTCTTC	CASSFPQGSEQFF
TRBJ1-6	TRBV18	TRBD1	NA	TGTGCCAGCTCACCACCCGACAGGGATAATTCACCCCTCCACTTT	CASSPPDRDNSPLHF
TRBJ1-4	TRBV5-1	TRBD1	NA	TGCGCCAGCACCCGGGACAGGTATAATGAAAAACTGTTTTTT	CASTRDRYNEKLFF
TRBJ1-1	TRBV19	NA	NA	TGTGCCAGTAGAAAAGCCCCCGTAATGAACACTGAAGCTTTCTTT	CASRKAPVMNTEAFF
TRBJ1-2	TRBV6-1	NA	NA	TGTGCCAGCAGTGATAGATTTGATGGCTACACCTTC	CASSDRFDGYTF
TRBJ2-7	TRBV18	NA	NA	TGTGCCAGCTCGCCGGCGGGGGCCGGCTCCTACGAGCAGTACTTC	CASSPAGAGSYEQYF
TRBJ2-1	TRBV11-2	NA	NA	TGTGCCAGCAGTTTAGACTGGAGCAATGAGCAGTTCTTC	CASSLDWSNEQFF
TRBJ1-1	TRBV3-1/TRBV3-2	NA	NA	TGTGCCAGCACCCCGACAGCCTCTAGAAACACTGAAGCTTTCTTT	CASTPTASRNTEAFF
TRBJ1-2	TRBV3-1/TRBV3-2	NA	NA	TGTGCCAGCAGCTCTGACACAGTTCTGCATGGCTACACCTTC	CASSSDTVLHGYTF
TRBJ1-5	TRBV6-2/TRBV6-3	TRBD1	NA	TGTGCCAGCAGTTACTCGACGGACAGGGGGGTTGGGCCCCAGCATTTT	CASSYSTDRGVGPQHF
TRBJ1-2	TRBV11-2	NA	NA	TGTGCCAGCAGCTCACTTCCTCCCGGGAGCAACTATGGCTACACCTTC	CASSSLPPGSNYGYTF
TRBJ1-5	TRBV6-5	NA	NA	TGTGCCAGCAGTTACTCCATCGGGGTTAGCAATCAGCCCCAGCATTTT	CASSYSIGVSNQPQHF
TRBJ2-5	TRBV19	NA	NA	TGTGCCAGTAGTCGACAGCAAGAGACCCAGTACTTC	CASSRQQETQYF
TRBJ2-1	TRBV19	TRBD1	NA	TGTGCCAGTAGTATGGACAGGAGCTCCTACAATGAGCAGTTCTTC	CASSMDRSSYNEQFF
TRBJ1-1	TRBV7-3	NA	NA	TGTGCCAGCAGCTCCCAGGCCGGGCAGGGCTTGAACACTGAAGCTTTCTTT	CASSSQAGQGLNTEAFF
TRBJ1-5	TRBV28	NA	NA	TGTGCCAGCAGTTTATTCACAGGGAATAGCAATCAGCCCCAGCATTTT	CASSLFTGNSNQPQHF
TRBJ1-4	TRBV9	TRBD1	NA	TGTGCCAGCAGCCCAGCAGGGGGCCGGGAAAAACTGTTTTTT	CASSPAGGREKLFF
TRBJ1-2	TRBV19	TRBD1	NA	TGTGCCAGTAGTCCCGGGACAGGGAACTATGGCTACACCTTC	CASSPGTGNYGYTF
TRBJ2-1	TRBV14	NA	NA	TGTGCCAGCAGCCAAGATATAGTTTCGGACAATGAGCAGTTCTTC	CASSQDIVSDNEQFF
TRBJ1-2	TRBV27	NA	NA	TGTGCCAGCAGTTTTGGGGGGGGCTATGGCTACACCTTC	CASSFGGGYGYTF
TRBJ1-4	TRBV19	NA	NA	TGTGCCAGTAGTGTTTTTGGGCCTAATGAAAAACTGTTTTTT	CASSVFGPNEKLFF
TRBJ1-4	TRBV2	NA	once	TGTGCCAGCAGTGAACCCGAAGTGGAGGAAAAACTGTTTTTT	CASSEPEVEEKLFF
TRBJ1-2	TRBV10-3	TRBD1	few	TGTGCCATCAGCAAAGAGACAGGGATCGGCTACACCTTC	CAISKETGIGYTF
TRBJ2-7	TRBV7-2	TRBD2	NA	TGTGCCAGCAGCCCCAGAGCGGGAGGGTACGAGCAGTACTTC	CASSPRAGGYEQYF
TRBJ2-2	TRBV2	NA	NA	TGTGCCAGCAGTGATCCGGGATTGAACACCGGGGAGCTGTTTTTT	CASSDPGLNTGELFF
TRBJ1-4	TRBV7-8	NA	NA	TGTGCCAGCAGCTTAGTTGTAGATTGGAATGAAAAACTGTTTTTT	CASSLVVDWNEKLFF
TRBJ1-1	TRBV7-3	NA	NA	TGTGCCAGCAGATTGGACAGGAACACTGAAGCTTTCTTT	CASRLDRNTEAFF
TRBJ2-1	TRBV14	TRBD2	NA	TGTGCCAGCAGCCAACGACTAGCGGAACTCCCTTATGAGCAGTTCTTC	CASSQRLAELPYEQFF
TRBJ1-5	TRBV7-2	NA	NA	TGTGCCAGCAGCTTAGTCAGCCAGGGTTACAATCAGCCCCAGCATTTT	CASSLVSQGYNQPQHF
TRBJ2-7	TRBV28	TRBD2	NA	TGTGCCAGCAGTCCCCCTGGACTAGCGTCATACGAGCAGTACTTC	CASSPPGLASYEQYF
TRBJ1-2	TRBV2	NA	NA	TGTGCCAGCAGTGAAGTTGGGCCAGGCTACACCTTC	CASSEVGPGYTF
TRBJ1-1	TRBV21-1	NA	NA	TGTGCCAGCAGCAAAGTGAAATGGAGGGGGCGCGGTGGAAGGGACACTGAAGCTTTCTTT	CASSKVKWRGRGGRDTEAFF
TRBJ2-1	TRBV4-3	NA	NA	TGCGCCAGCAGCCAGGAGCTGTCCAATGAGCAGTTCTTC	CASSQELSNEQFF
TRBJ1-1	TRBV11-3	TRBD1	NA	TGTGCCAGCAGCTTAGGAGGGGACGTCCCGGGACAGGGTCGGGCTTTCTTT	CASSLGGDVPGQGRAFF
TRBJ2-2	TRBV27	TRBD1	NA	TGTGCCAGCAGTTTATACAGGGGGGTCACCGGGGAGCTGTTTTTT	CASSLYRGVTGELFF
TRBJ1-2	TRBV27	TRBD1	few	TGTGCCAGCAGTCCAAAAACAGACAGGGCTGATCGGTATGGCTACACCTTC	CASSPKTDRADRYGYTF
TRBJ1-5	TRBV7-2	TRBD1	NA	TGTGCCAGCAGCTTAGCGGGCGGGACAGAGGATCAGCCCCAGCATTTT	CASSLAGGTEDQPQHF
TRBJ1-1	TRBV29-1	NA	NA	TGCAGCGTATCGGGATTGACGAACACTGAAGCTTTCTTT	CSVSGLTNTEAFF
TRBJ2-2	TRBV19	TRBD1	NA	TGTGCCAGTAGCGGACAGGTCGCGACCCTAAACACCGGGGAGCTGTTTTTT	CASSGQVATLNTGELFF
TRBJ1-2	TRBV15	NA	NA	TGTGCCACCAGGGCTCCAGGGGTCGGTGGCTACACCTTC	CATRAPGVGGYTF
TRBJ2-7	TRBV5-4	TRBD2	NA	TGTGCCAGCAGCTTAAAGCGGGAGCGAAATTACGAGCAGTACTTC	CASSLKRERNYEQYF
TRBJ1-5	TRBV5-1	NA	NA	TGCGCCAGCAAATATAGCAGCGATAGCAATCAGCCCCAGCATTTT	CASKYSSDSNQPQHF
TRBJ2-1	TRBV6-5	NA	NA	TGTGCCAGCAGTCTCGGAGTCGGTGAGCAGTTCTTC	CASSLGVGEQFF
TRBJ1-4	TRBV10-3	TRBD1	few	TGTGCCATCAGTGAGTCAGGGACAGGGAATGAAAAACTGTTTTTT	CAISESGTGNEKLFF
TRBJ1-3	TRBV7-2	NA	once	TGTGCCAGCAGCCTAAGTGGAAACACCATATATTTT	CASSLSGNTIYF
TRBJ2-7	TRBV4-2	TRBD2	NA	TGTGCCAGCACCCACGGGACTAGCGGGGCCTACGAGCAGTACTTC	CASTHGTSGAYEQYF
TRBJ1-2	TRBV18	TRBD1	NA	TGTGCCAGCTCACCAGCGGACAGGGCGCCTAACTATGGCTACACCTTC	CASSPADRAPNYGYTF
TRBJ2-7	TRBV21-1	NA	NA	TGTGCCAGCAGGACAGGGTCCGAGCAGTACTTC	CASRTGSEQYF
TRBJ1-6	TRBV30	NA	NA	TGTGCCTGGAGTGAACAAGATAATTCACCCCTCCACTTT	CAWSEQDNSPLHF
TRBJ2-3	TRBV2	NA	NA	TGTGCCATCCCACCGCTCCGGGTTGGGAGCACAGATACGCAGTATTTT	CAIPPLRVGSTDTQYF
TRBJ2-1	TRBV2	NA	NA	TGTGCCAGCAGTGCAAGCGGATCCTATTACAATGAGCAGTTCTTC	CASSASGSYYNEQFF
TRBJ2-1	TRBV9	NA	NA	TGTGCCAGCAGCGAGGATTTGGAGCGGCCATACAATGAGCAGTTCTTC	CASSEDLERPYNEQFF
TRBJ2-1	TRBV12-3/TRBV12-4	NA	NA	TGTGCCAGCAGGGCTGACAAGGTAATGTTCTTC	CASRADKVMFF
TRBJ1-1	TRBV9	TRBD1	NA	TGTGCCAGCAGCGTAACCCCCTACAGGGGTAGGGACACTGAAGCTTTCTTT	CASSVTPYRGRDTEAFF
TRBJ2-2	TRBV5-1	NA	NA	TGCGCCAGCAGCCATAGTTCGTCTCGGAGAACCGGGGAGCTGTTTTTT	CASSHSSSRRTGELFF
TRBJ2-7	TRBV6-5	TRBD2	NA	TGTGCCAGCAGTTACTCACTAGCGGGTATGGAGTACTTC	CASSYSLAGMEYF
TRBJ1-1	TRBV5-1	TRBD1	NA	TGCGCCAGCAGCTACACAGGGGGCCAGACTGAAGCTTTCTTT	CASSYTGGQTEAFF
TRBJ1-5	TRBV5-1	NA	NA	TGCGCCAGCAGCTTGGGGCATAGCAATCAGCCCCAGCATTTT	CASSLGHSNQPQHF
TRBJ2-7	TRBV15	TRBD2	NA	TGTGCCACCAGCAGAGATGGCAGCGGGAGGAACGACGAGCAGTACTTC	CATSRDGSGRNDEQYF